This is a list of T cell receptor beta chains from one sample in a study of breast tumors, draining lymph nodes, adjacent tissues. One entry per CDR3 protein results from TCRdb running MiXCR on the multiplex PCR reads. The sample lists roughly 25,000 distinct CDR3 sequences, 60% to 70% occurring once. Sequences were obtained from tumor-adjacent breast tissue. Receptor source: a female donor with breast cancer. Some clones in this sample may be carry-over from other donors' samples. CDR3s include the opening cysteine and the closing phenylalanine or tryptophan.

v_gene: TRBV5-1
j_gene: TRBJ2-7
CDR3aa: CASSWGQGAGEQYF

v_gene: TRBV20-1
j_gene: TRBJ1-3
CDR3aa: CSARESGNTIYF

v_gene: TRBV20-1
j_gene: TRBJ2-3
CDR3aa: CSARDGFRTDTQYF

v_gene: TRBV29-1
j_gene: TRBJ2-7
CDR3aa: CSVGGGTGDYEQYF

v_gene: TRBV3-1
j_gene: TRBJ2-1
CDR3aa: CASSQGGGLNEQFF

v_gene: TRBV5-1
j_gene: TRBJ2-2
CDR3aa: CASSLDLGKGTGELFF

v_gene: TRBV10-1
j_gene: TRBJ2-2
CDR3aa: CASSDTSLGGGELFF

v_gene: TRBV7-9
j_gene: TRBJ2-3
CDR3aa: CASSLGQGNTQYF

v_gene: TRBV5-6
j_gene: TRBJ1-2
CDR3aa: CASNRNWGDYGYTF

v_gene: TRBV20-1
j_gene: TRBJ1-5
CDR3aa: CSARLTRSINQPQHF

v_gene: TRBV5-1
j_gene: TRBJ2-7
CDR3aa: CASSQGQGYDYEQYF

v_gene: TRBV28
j_gene: TRBJ2-7
CDR3aa: CASSPGAYEQYF

v_gene: TRBV7-7
j_gene: TRBJ2-5
CDR3aa: CASSLDSASGTQYF

v_gene: TRBV7-3
j_gene: TRBJ1-1
CDR3aa: CASSQDMTGWNTEAFF

v_gene: TRBV7-8
j_gene: TRBJ2-3
CDR3aa: CASSPPGLVGVGYTDTQYF

v_gene: TRBV10-3
j_gene: TRBJ1-6
CDR3aa: CATKLRTGDSSPLHF

v_gene: TRBV6-5
j_gene: TRBJ2-1
CDR3aa: CASSYSQGANEQFF

v_gene: TRBV20-1
j_gene: TRBJ2-1
CDR3aa: CSARGQGRNEQFF

v_gene: TRBV7-8
j_gene: TRBJ2-1
CDR3aa: CASSPTGTGVYNEQFF

v_gene: TRBV20-1
j_gene: TRBJ2-3
CDR3aa: CSALGSSGKTDTQYF

v_gene: TRBV16
j_gene: TRBJ1-2
CDR3aa: CASSQSISSSSPSNYGYTF

v_gene: TRBV11-2
j_gene: TRBJ1-6
CDR3aa: CASSPQAAKNSPLHF

v_gene: TRBV20-1
j_gene: TRBJ2-5
CDR3aa: CSASTPMVSGETQYF

v_gene: TRBV18
j_gene: TRBJ1-3
CDR3aa: CASSPRGTATSGNTIYF

v_gene: TRBV4-2
j_gene: TRBJ2-7
CDR3aa: CASSQDSSAMGEQYF

v_gene: TRBV11-2
j_gene: TRBJ2-7
CDR3aa: CASSLEPSGHYEQYF

v_gene: TRBV11-2
j_gene: TRBJ1-3
CDR3aa: CASSSAGSSGNTIYF

v_gene: TRBV29-1
j_gene: TRBJ2-3
CDR3aa: CSFSRSFGSTDTQYF

v_gene: TRBV5-6
j_gene: TRBJ2-3
CDR3aa: CASSSPLAELAHTDTQYF

v_gene: TRBV6-6
j_gene: TRBJ1-2
CDR3aa: CASSHQRGRVGYTF

v_gene: TRBV28
j_gene: TRBJ2-5
CDR3aa: CASTIPGGDGTGGQETQYF

v_gene: TRBV6-6
j_gene: TRBJ2-2
CDR3aa: CASSYGANTGELFF

v_gene: TRBV18
j_gene: TRBJ2-3
CDR3aa: CASSPLRALDTQYF

v_gene: TRBV10-3
j_gene: TRBJ2-2
CDR3aa: CAISESRGLAGSTNTGELFF

v_gene: TRBV18
j_gene: TRBJ2-1
CDR3aa: CASSPRDTDNEQFF

v_gene: TRBV5-1
j_gene: TRBJ2-1
CDR3aa: CASSDRDPAYNEQFF

v_gene: TRBV5-6
j_gene: TRBJ2-7
CDR3aa: CASSSGDSTYEQYF

v_gene: TRBV5-1
j_gene: TRBJ2-3
CDR3aa: CASSKDSGTGTDTQYF

v_gene: TRBV19
j_gene: TRBJ2-7
CDR3aa: CASSIGLAGDYEQYF